This T cell receptor beta chain derives from a study of T cell changes during pregnancy in multiple sclerosis. Produced via immunoSEQ multiplex PCR; TCRdb's table is partial and in-frame only. The sample includes about 42,000 clones, about nine tenths of them seen just once. The germline CDR1 and CDR2 sequences are SNHLY and FYNNEI. V gave up 3 bases and J gave up 0 bases, with 8 bases separating them. The CDR3 runs to 15 residues. J is TRBJ1-4 and V is TRBV2; D call uncertain. Specimen: CD4+ T cells from peripheral blood mononuclear cells, collected in the second trimester of pregnancy. The source is a female donor with multiple sclerosis, enrolled in a pregnancy study. The CDR3 nucleotides read TGTGCCAGCAGTGACGGGATTGCAACTAATGAAAAACTGTTTTTT. Its translation: CASSDGIATNEKLFF. The full variable domain, in which reference TRBV2 and TRBJ1-4 provide the parts outside the CDR3, is EPEVTQTPSHQVTQMGQEVILRCVPISNHLYFYWYRQILGQKVEFLVSFYNNEISEKSEIFDDQFSVERPDGSNFTLKIRSTKLEDSAMYFCASSDGIATNEKLFFGSGTQLSVL.